This T cell receptor beta chain is drawn from a study of Ad26.COV2.S vaccination and SARS-CoV-2 variants. CDR1 KGHSH and CDR2 LQKENI come from the germline V gene. CDR3 length: 15 amino acids. Between the trimmed V and J ends, which lost 0 bases and 4 bases, there was a span of 10 bases. The assay was immunoSEQ multiplex PCR, and TCRdb's table has in-frame clones only and misses some. The sample shows roughly 680,000 clones, around 89% of them seen only once. Documented treatment: roughly 18 received Ad26.COV2.S at low or high dose, single or two shots; about five received placebo; per-sample allocation not given. Sampling took place 63 days after the first vaccine or placebo injection.

The rearrangement joins TRBV18 to TRBJ2-1; D unclear. The clonotype comes from a person between 18 and 65 years old who received the Ad26.COV2.S COVID-19 vaccine or a placebo. The source material was peripheral blood, sampled in a trial of Ad26.COV2.S vaccine versus placebo. CDR3: CASSPPWTVYNEQFF. The CDR3 DNA reads TGTGCCAGCTCACCACCGTGGACCGTTTACAATGAGCAGTTCTTC.